Listed below are T cell receptor beta chains from one sample, sequenced in a study of T cells in Graves' hyperthyroidism and ophthalmopathy. TCRdb used MiXCR to reprocess the multiplex PCR reads, holding one entry per CDR3 protein. The table includes hundreds of thousands of distinct CDR3 sequences, roughly 46% detected once. What was sequenced was peripheral blood or thyroid tissue (not recorded which). The receptors shown here come from a woman between 18 and 30 years old with Graves' hyperthyroidism. The CDR3 runs from the conserved cysteine through the conserved F or W. A D gene is named only where the DNA matches it firmly. Clone size appears in some rows only: once, few, many, or a class for an expanded clone.

V	size	D	J	CDR3	DNA
TRBV29-1	many	TRBD1	TRBJ1-2	CSVGDSEYGYTF	TGCAGCGTTGGGGACAGTGAGTATGGCTACACCTTC
TRBV6-6	few	TRBD2	TRBJ2-7	CASNSGRYEQYF	TGTGCCAGCAATAGCGGGAGGTACGAGCAGTACTTC
TRBV19	NA	NA	TRBJ2-7	CASSHTGYEQYF	TGTGCCAGTAGTCATACAGGATACGAGCAGTACTTC
TRBV10-3	NA	NA	TRBJ2-2	CASTPPGANTGELFF	TGTGCCAGCACGCCCCCGGGAGCGAACACCGGGGAGCTGTTTTTT
TRBV7-9	many	NA	TRBJ2-7	CASSRKDSYEQYF	TGTGCCAGCAGTCGTAAAGACAGCTACGAGCAGTACTTC
TRBV7-2	NA	NA	TRBJ1-5	CASSLVRGRGTNQPQHF	TGTGCCAGCAGCTTAGTGCGGGGGCGGGGAACCAATCAGCCCCAGCATTTT
TRBV7-6	NA	NA	TRBJ2-1	CASGDGSEQFF	TGTGCCAGCGGAGACGGGTCTGAGCAGTTCTTC
TRBV19	few	NA	TRBJ2-7	CASSPGAPISYEQYF	TGTGCCAGTAGTCCTGGGGCACCGATCTCCTACGAGCAGTACTTC
TRBV7-4	NA	NA	TRBJ1-1	CASSQGRAEAFF	TGTGCCAGCAGCCAAGGTAGGGCTGAAGCTTTCTTT
TRBV7-9	many	TRBD2	TRBJ2-5	CASSASGQETQYF	TGTGCCAGCAGCGCTAGCGGTCAAGAGACCCAGTACTTC
TRBV11-2	NA	TRBD1	TRBJ2-3	CASSFLGQGGTDTQYF	TGTGCCAGCAGCTTTCTGGGACAGGGGGGCACAGATACGCAGTATTTT
TRBV7-2	NA	TRBD1	TRBJ1-1	CASVTGQGEPFF	TGTGCCAGCGTTACCGGACAGGGAGAACCTTTCTTT
TRBV5-6	many	TRBD1	TRBJ2-7	CASSLGTGRYEQYF	TGTGCCAGCAGTCTTGGGACAGGGCGTTACGAGCAGTACTTC
TRBV19	NA	TRBD1	TRBJ1-5	CASRSQTGGQPQHF	TGTGCCAGTAGGTCCCAGACAGGGGGTCAGCCCCAGCATTTT
TRBV3-1	NA	NA	TRBJ1-2	CASSQDLGGAYGYTF	TGTGCCAGCAGCCAAGATTTGGGGGGGGCGTATGGCTACACCTTC
TRBV29-1	NA	TRBD1	TRBJ2-2	CSVSTGGAVNTGELFF	TGCAGCGTTTCGACAGGGGGCGCGGTGAACACCGGGGAGCTGTTTTTT
TRBV29-1	many	NA	TRBJ2-6	CSVEGGALSGANVLTF	TGCAGCGTTGAGGGCGGGGCCCTATCTGGGGCCAACGTCCTGACTTTC
TRBV29-1	NA	NA	TRBJ1-1	CSVVIAGMNTEAFF	TGCAGCGTTGTTATTGCAGGGATGAACACTGAAGCTTTCTTT
TRBV7-9	few	TRBD1	TRBJ1-2	CASSLGSTGGYGYTF	TGTGCCAGCAGCTTAGGCTCCACAGGGGGCTATGGCTACACCTTC
TRBV10-3	many	TRBD1	TRBJ2-7	CATRRGQGAHEQYF	TGTGCCACCAGGCGGGGACAGGGGGCCCACGAGCAGTACTTC
TRBV7-6	NA	NA	TRBJ1-6	CASSSPQGWDSPLHF	TGTGCCAGCAGCTCCCCCCAGGGGTGGGATTCACCCCTCCACTTT
TRBV9	NA	NA	TRBJ2-6	CASSVDAILSRGANVLTF	TGTGCCAGCAGCGTAGACGCGATTCTGAGTCGGGGGGCCAACGTCCTGACTTTC
TRBV25-1	NA	NA	TRBJ2-7	CDGGGPEQYF	TGCGATGGAGGTGGGCCTGAGCAGTACTTC
TRBV12-3/TRBV12-4	NA	NA	TRBJ1-5	CASSYRQPFVQPQHF	TGTGCCAGCAGTTATAGGCAGCCGTTCGTTCAGCCCCAGCATTTT
TRBV29-1	few	NA	TRBJ2-7	CSVFGQTYEQYF	TGCAGCGTTTTTGGACAGACCTACGAGCAGTACTTC
TRBV7-1	NA	NA	TRBJ2-7	CASSSKTGAYERYF	TGTGCCAGCAGCTCAAAGACGGGGGCCTACGAGCGGTACTTC
TRBV12-5	NA	NA	TRBJ1-5	CASGLQGNHQPQHF	TGTGCTAGTGGTCTCCAAGGGAACCATCAGCCCCAGCATTTT
TRBV11-1	NA	NA	TRBJ2-7	CASSEVGRGLDEQYF	TGTGCCAGCAGTGAAGTTGGCAGGGGACTTGACGAGCAGTACTTC
TRBV7-8	NA	NA	TRBJ2-2	CAWSVWGRESGELFF	TGTGCCTGGAGTGTATGGGGCAGGGAGTCCGGGGAGCTGTTTTTT
TRBV7-6	NA	TRBD2	TRBJ2-7	CASSSGGARTYEQYF	TGTGCCAGCAGCTCGGGGGGGGCGAGAACCTACGAGCAGTACTTC
TRBV7-9	many	NA	TRBJ2-5	CASSFRTKETQYF	TGTGCCAGCAGCTTTCGTACCAAAGAGACCCAGTACTTC
TRBV29-1	NA	NA	TRBJ1-5	CSVGTGWSNQPQHF	TGCAGCGTCGGAACAGGGTGGAGCAATCAGCCCCAGCATTTT
TRBV10-3	NA	NA	TRBJ1-1	CAISVGGMNTEAFF	TGTGCCATCAGTGTCGGGGGAATGAACACTGAAGCTTTCTTT
TRBV6-4	few	TRBD2	TRBJ2-5	CASRLLAGEETQYF	TGTGCCAGCAGGCTACTAGCGGGAGAAGAGACCCAGTACTTC
TRBV24-1	NA	NA	TRBJ2-3	CATREAGRTDTQYF	TGTGCCACCAGGGAGGCAGGACGCACAGATACGCAGTATTTT
TRBV25-1	NA	TRBD1	TRBJ2-7	CASSEWQGDGYEQYF	TGTGCCAGCAGTGAATGGCAGGGGGATGGCTACGAGCAGTACTTC
TRBV7-9	few	NA	TRBJ1-2	CASSLWDPTNYGYTF	TGTGCCAGCAGTTTATGGGACCCTACTAACTATGGCTACACCTTC
TRBV7-8	NA	NA	TRBJ2-3	CASTHQRYTDTQYF	TGTGCCAGCACCCACCAGCGTTACACAGATACGCAGTATTTT
TRBV24-1	many	NA	TRBJ1-5	CATSDSRVLHQPQHF	TGTGCCACCAGTGATTCAAGGGTCCTGCACCAGCCCCAGCATTTT
TRBV19	few	NA	TRBJ1-1	CASSHGTGEAFF	TGTGCCAGTAGCCACGGGACGGGTGAAGCTTTCTTT
TRBV7-2	NA	TRBD1	TRBJ1-4	CASSSIQGEKLFF	TGTGCCAGCAGCTCTATACAGGGGGAAAAACTGTTTTTT
TRBV20-1	once	NA	TRBJ1-4	CSARDFQGLVEKLFF	TGCAGTGCTAGAGATTTCCAGGGGTTGGTGGAAAAACTGTTTTTT